One sample yielded the 18 T cell receptor beta chains listed below, sequenced in a study of blood T cells in healthy people across ages. Next came a second PCR, run for about 6 to 11 cycles, which used a sample-barcoded 5' primer along with a J-beta primer mix. TCRdb re-derived calls from the 5' RACE reads in MiXCR, one entry per CDR3 protein. The sample carries fewer than 900,000 distinct CDR3 sequences, roughly 47% recorded once. Sample: blood. The receptors stem from a woman aged 55 to 70 in good health.

V usage is TRBV7-9 and J usage is TRBJ1-6; 9 nucleotides line up with TRBD1. This CDR3 is 15 amino acids long. Germline values: CDR1 SEHNR, CDR2 FQNEAQ (reference sequence). The ends lost 5 bases at V and 4 bases at J; junction bases unmatched: 3. The CDR3 sequence: CASSVGTGYNSPLHF. In DNA, the CDR3 is TGTGCCAGCAGCGTGGGGACAGGGTATAATTCACCCCTCCACTTT.

Concerning this clonotype: Just one base apart from a much larger clone, this may be a read error. The chain has TRBV9 and TRBJ2-5; TRBD2 aligns across 11 bases. J was trimmed by 3 bases and V by 4 bases; bases with no gene match: 2. Germline V gene data show CDR1 as SGDLS and CDR2 as YYNGEE. The CDR3 extends over 14 amino acids. The CDR3 region is CASSTGLAEETQYF. The CDR3 DNA reads TGTGCCAGCAGCACGGGACTAGCGGAAGAGACCCAGTACTTC. Filled out from reference TRBV9 and TRBJ2-5, the complete variable domain reads DSGVTQTPKHLITATGQRVTLRCSPRSGDLSVYWYQQSLDQGLQFLIQYYNGEERAKGNILERFSAQQFPDLHSELNLSSLELGDSALYFCASSTGLAEETQYFGPGTRLLVL.

The rearrangement uses TRBV12-3 or TRBV12-4 and TRBJ1-1, with a weak D call TRBD1 (5 bases). Trimming cost V 6 bases and J 7 bases, with 12 bases left between them. CDR3 size: 12 residues. The CDR3 DNA is TGTGCCAGCAGGGGACGGGGCAATGAAGCTTTCTTT. Its protein is CASRGRGNEAFF.

Worth noting for this clonotype: A single base separates this from a much larger clone, so it may be a read error. V and J are TRBV7-8 and TRBJ2-5; 9 bases match TRBD2. V dropped 5 bases and J dropped 5; count of bases not matched to a gene: 15. The CDR3 spans 17 residues. Germline loops: CDR1 SGHVS, CDR2 FQNEAQ. CDR3 region: CASSLGRAGGPRETQYF. The DNA for the CDR3 is TGTGCCAGCAGCCTAGGACGAGCGGGAGGCCCCCGGGAGACCCAGTACTTC.

The chain uses TRBV29-1 and TRBJ2-1; weak D call: TRBD1 (6 bases). This CDR3 contains 14 residues. The germline V gene encodes CDR1 SQVTM and CDR2 ANQGSEA. Trimming removed 3 bases from V and 6 bases from J, with 15 bases in between. CDR3 DNA: TGCAGCGTTGAGGGGCAGGGGAATGGCAATGAGCAGTTCTTC. Translating gives CSVEGQGNGNEQFF.

V is TRBV24-1 and J is TRBJ2-1, with TRBD1 identical over 10 bases. Germline loops: CDR1 KGHDR, CDR2 SFDVKD. The CDR3 is 16 residues long. J was trimmed by 5 bases and V by 2 bases; bases with no gene match: 5. CDR3 sequence: CATSDSRQGANNEQFF. CDR3 bases: TGTGCCACCAGTGATTCGAGACAGGGGGCTAACAATGAGCAGTTCTTC.

The table lists this clonotype with a count of one. The CDR3 reads CSASGTERTGELFF. In DNA, the CDR3 is TGCAGTGCTAGCGGGACAGAGAGAACCGGGGAGCTGTTTTTT. J is TRBJ2-2 and V is TRBV20-1; 7 bases agree with TRBD1. Germline V gene data show CDR1 as DFQATT and CDR2 as SNEGSKA (reference sequence). V gave up 3 bases and J gave up 5 bases; unmatched junction bases: 6. This CDR3 comprises 14 residues.

V usage is TRBV6-1 and J usage is TRBJ2-5; no clear D gene. The CDR3 runs 14 residues. V lost 6 bases to trimming and J lost 3 bases, with 14 bases between them. Germline values: CDR1 MNHNS, CDR2 SASEGT. The CDR3 DNA reads as TGTGCCAGCAGCGCCGCGAGCGCGGAAGAGACCCAGTACTTC. This sequence encodes CASSAASAEETQYF.

This clonotype has only one observation. The CDR3 bases are TGCGCCAGCAGCCAAGTTAAGGACAGGGCCTACGAGCAGTACTTC. It is translated as CASSQVKDRAYEQYF. The rearrangement uses TRBV4-3 and TRBJ2-4, with 8 positions matching TRBD1. TRBJ2-7 matches the DNA end more closely, so the J call is doubtful. The CDR3 covers 15 residues. CDR1 and CDR2 from the germline V gene are LGHNA and YSLEER.

This clonotype came up a few times. Since a much larger clone is just one base distant, this may be a read error. The V and J genes are TRBV5-1 and TRBJ2-1; 7 nucleotides match TRBD2. The CDR3 totals 14 residues. Germline V gene sequence: CDR1 SGHRS, CDR2 YFSETQ. Trimming cost V 2 bases and J 6 bases; bases outside gene matches: 5. As DNA, the CDR3 is TGCGCCAGCAGCTTAGATACGGGGGGCAATGAGCAGTTCTTC. Translated: CASSLDTGGNEQFF.

The chain employs TRBV3-1 and TRBJ2-4; D is ambiguous. The CDR3 extends over 15 amino acids. Trimming stripped 0 bases from V and 2 bases from J, with 8 bases between. Looked up from germline, CDR1 is LGHDT and CDR2 is YNNKEL (reference sequence). CDR3 bases: TGTGCCAGCAGCCAAGATGGGTGGTCCAAAAACATTCAGTACTTC. Translating it yields CASSQDGWSKNIQYF.

J is TRBJ2-1 and V is TRBV7-9; 12 nucleotides agree with TRBD2. Germline lookup yields CDR1 SEHNR and CDR2 FQNEAQ (reference sequence). The V segment lost 6 bases and the J segment 7 bases; nucleotides outside the gene matches: 7. The CDR3 loop spans 15 amino acids. The CDR3, as DNA: TGTGCCAGCAGGCAACTAGCGGGAGGTCCGAATGAGCAGTTCTTC. Translated, it gives CASRQLAGGPNEQFF.

To note about this clonotype: Given a much more abundant clone one base away, this may be a read error. The chain links TRBV20-1 to TRBJ2-5; no reliable D call. CDR3 length equals 12 residues. The germline gives CDR1 DFQATT, CDR2 SNEGSKA (reference sequence). The DNA for the CDR3 is TGCAGGGCTAGGGCCAGGCAAGAGACCCAGTACTTC. Translating gives CRARARQETQYF.

The rearrangement links TRBV11-2 to TRBJ2-1; 7 nucleotides line up with TRBD2. V gave up 5 bases and J gave up 8 bases; unmatched junction bases: 12. This CDR3 has 15 amino acids. Germline V gene lookup returns CDR1 SGHAT and CDR2 FQNNGV. The CDR3 protein is CASSLLAGEGDEQFF. The DNA of the CDR3 is TGTGCCAGCAGCCTCTTAGCGGGTGAGGGCGATGAGCAGTTCTTC.

This CDR3 is CSAYPAGRSNNEQFF. CDR3 bases: TGCAGTGCTTACCCTGCCGGGAGGTCCAACAATGAGCAGTTCTTC. The rearrangement links TRBV20-1 to TRBJ2-1; 7 positions agree with TRBD2. The CDR3 totals 15 residues. Germline V lookup: CDR1 DFQATT, CDR2 SNEGSKA (reference sequence). The junction had 12 bases not matched to a gene; V was cut back by 5 bases and J by 5 bases.

About this clonotype: One end of the junction does not line up with germline, which may come from a read error. The V call is TRBV10-3, the J call TRBJ2-1; 7 bases line up with TRBD2. Germline CDR1 ENHRY, CDR2 SYGVKD. The CDR3 extends over 14 amino acids. The CDR3 DNA reads as TGTGCCGTCAGTGGATCGGGAGGTGCAAATGAGCAGTTCTTC. As protein: CAVSGSGGANEQFF.

This clonotype was detected many times. The J gene is TRBJ2-4, the V gene TRBV5-6; tentative D call: TRBD1 (5 bases). Germline assignment: CDR1 SGHDT and CDR2 YYEEEE. Trimming removed 6 bases at V and 1 base at J, with 11 bases between. CDR3 length: 14 amino acids. The CDR3 sequence: CASTAGFAKNIQYF. CDR3 in DNA: TGTGCCAGCACGGCAGGGTTCGCCAAAAACATTCAGTACTTC.

The table lists this clonotype with a few counts. This chain uses TRBV5-1 with TRBJ2-1, with 7 bases lining up with TRBD1. CDR1 is SGHRS, CDR2 YFSETQ, per germline. Germline trimming cut 3 bases from V and 0 bases from J; bases unmatched to any gene: 9. This CDR3 has 17 amino acids. In DNA, the CDR3 is TGCGCCAGCAGCTCGACGACAGGGTCGAGCTCCTACAATGAGCAGTTCTTC. It codes for CASSSTTGSSSYNEQFF.